Listed below are T cell receptor beta chains from one sample, sequenced in a study of Ad26.COV2.S vaccination and SARS-CoV-2 variants. Repertoires were generated with immunoSEQ multiplex PCR, while TCRdb's copy carries only in-frame clones and drops some. This sample yields around 450,000 clones, of which roughly 89% are seen a single time; 2.5% to 3% belongs to the top ten. The source was peripheral blood, collected in a trial of Ad26.COV2.S vaccine versus placebo. These TCRs come from a person aged 18-65 years who received the Ad26.COV2.S COVID-19 vaccine or a placebo. Each CDR3 is given with its conserved first and last residue. Fields, in order: J gene, D gene, clone size, V gene, CDR3 DNA, CDR3 protein. A D gene is named only where the DNA matches it firmly. The size of a clone is reported for some rows only, either as once, few or many, or as a class for expanded clones.

>TRBJ2-5|.|.|TRBV11-3
TGTGCCAGCAGCTTAAGGGGCGGAGGGACGCGGCGGGAGACCCAGTACTTC
CASSLRGGGTRRETQYF
>TRBJ2-7|.|.|TRBV7-2
TGTGCCAGCAGCTTACTCCAGGGCGGCAGGGCCGAGCAGTACTTC
CASSLLQGGRAEQYF
>TRBJ2-1|TRBD1|.|TRBV7-3
TGTGCCAGCAGCTTAATATCCGGGACAGTGGACAATGAGCAGTTCTTC
CASSLISGTVDNEQFF
>TRBJ2-3|.|.|TRBV5-4
TGTGCCAGCAGCTTGACCCTTATCCGTTATTCTAGCACAGATACGCAGTATTTT
CASSLTLIRYSSTDTQYF
>TRBJ1-3|.|.|TRBV29-1
TGCAGCGTGCTGAGGTCTGTAGGTGGAAACACCATATATTTT
CSVLRSVGGNTIYF
>TRBJ2-1|TRBD1|.|TRBV15
TGTGCCACCAGCTCTCGACAGGGTCCCGACGGTGAGCAGTTCTTC
CATSSRQGPDGEQFF
>TRBJ1-4|.|.|TRBV9
TGTGCCAGCAGCGTAGTGCAGGGGCGGAGGAATGAAAAACTGTTTTTT
CASSVVQGRRNEKLFF
>TRBJ2-2|.|.|TRBV5-8
TGTGCCAGCAGCTTGATCCGCGGGATGGCTGGCGCCGGGGAGCTGTTTTTT
CASSLIRGMAGAGELFF
>TRBJ1-1|.|.|TRBV7-9
TGTGCCAGCAGCTTAAGCCTTCGTGGGGAGAACACTGAAGCTTTCTTT
CASSLSLRGENTEAFF
>TRBJ1-6|TRBD1|.|TRBV28
TGTGCCAGCAGTTTACAGGGACAGTACACACCCCTCCACTTT
CASSLQGQYTPLHF
>TRBJ2-4|.|.|TRBV19
TGTGCCAGTAGTTATCAGGGGTGGGGGAACATTCAGTACTTC
CASSYQGWGNIQYF
>TRBJ2-5|.|.|TRBV24-1
TGTGCCACCAGTGAGGGGTCCCAAGAGACCCAGTACTTC
CATSEGSQETQYF
>TRBJ2-7|.|.|TRBV6-4
TGTGCCAGCAGTCCTGGAGAATCATCCTACGAGCAGTACTTC
CASSPGESSYEQYF
>TRBJ2-5|.|.|TRBV4-3
TGCGCCAGCAGCCAAGAATTCTTGGGCCGACCAACCCAGTACTTC
CASSQEFLGRPTQYF
>TRBJ2-3|TRBD2|.|TRBV30
TGTGCCTGGAGGGCAACCGGGAGGAGCACAGATACGCAGTATTTT
CAWRATGRSTDTQYF
>TRBJ1-6|.|few|TRBV5-5
TGTGCCAGCAGCTCGGCCGGGACAATTAATTCACCCCTCCACTTT
CASSSAGTINSPLHF
>TRBJ2-3|.|.|TRBV30
TGTGCCTGGGGGGCGGCAGATACGCAGTATTTT
CAWGAADTQYF
>TRBJ1-5|.|.|TRBV19
TGTGCCAGTAGTGGGACCTTGAGGGGCAGCAATCAGCCCCAGCATTTT
CASSGTLRGSNQPQHF
>TRBJ1-5|.|.|TRBV19
TGTGCCAGCCCACCGAGGGGGGTTAGCAATCAGCCCCAGCATTTT
CASPPRGVSNQPQHF
>TRBJ1-1|.|.|TRBV5-6
TGTGCCAGCAGCTTGCTAGGGTTCGGCACTGAAGCTTTCTTT
CASSLLGFGTEAFF
>TRBJ2-1|.|.|TRBV7-9
TGTGCCAGCAGCTTATTAGGATACAATGAGCAGTTCTTC
CASSLLGYNEQFF
>TRBJ1-5|.|.|TRBV18
TGTGCCAGCTCACCATCAACCTTGGGCAATCAGCCCCAGCATTTT
CASSPSTLGNQPQHF
>TRBJ2-1|.|.|TRBV7-8
TGTGCCAGCAGCTTACTGTTGGTCGCACTGAGCTCCTACAATGAGCAGTTCTTC
CASSLLLVALSSYNEQFF
>TRBJ2-5|.|.|TRBV5-1
TGCGCCAGCAAGGCCGGAGAGTACCAAGAGACCCAGTACTTC
CASKAGEYQETQYF
>TRBJ1-1|.|.|TRBV7-2
TGTGCCAGCAGCTTACAGCAGAACACTGAAGCTTTCTTT
CASSLQQNTEAFF
>TRBJ1-2|.|.|TRBV6-1
TGTGCCAGCAGTGAATTTGGGACTAACTATGGCTACACCTTC
CASSEFGTNYGYTF
>TRBJ2-5|.|.|TRBV11-1
TGTGCCAGCAGCTTAGGGGCAGACCAAGAGACCCAGTACTTC
CASSLGADQETQYF
>TRBJ1-6|TRBD1|.|TRBV9
TGTGCCAGCAGCGTAGAAGGTGGGCAGGGGGCTGTTGGGTCACCCCTCCACTTT
CASSVEGGQGAVGSPLHF
>TRBJ2-1|.|.|TRBV6-5
TGTGCCAGCAGAGGCCTCTCCTACAATGAGCAGTTCTTC
CASRGLSYNEQFF
>TRBJ1-1|.|.|TRBV5-1
TGCGCCAGCAGCTTGGGAGGGGCCGGTACTGAAGCTTTCTTT
CASSLGGAGTEAFF